A single sample gave rise to the 16 T cell receptor beta chains below, sequenced in a study of read filtering for tumor transcriptome and immune sequencing. Molecular barcoded adaptors covering alpha/delta and beta/gamma chains were used on roughly 400 ng RNA. TCRdb reanalysed the reads using MiXCR and keeps one entry per CDR3 protein. The sample contains more than 55,000 distinct CDR3 sequences, roughly 20% of which appear only once. The sequenced sample consisted of a population of CD138-negative cells sorted from bone marrow. Every receptor here comes from a donor aged 40 or older with multiple myeloma.

This clonotype was picked up many times. The rearrangement links TRBV12-3 or TRBV12-4 to TRBJ2-3; a weak D match, TRBD1 (6 bases). Trimming removed 7 bases from V and 4 bases from J, with 15 bases in between. The length of the CDR3 is 14 residues. CDR3 sequence: CASNPGRGPDTQYF. The CDR3 DNA sequence: TGTGCCAGCAACCCCGGCAGGGGCCCAGATACGCAGTATTTT.

This clonotype was counted between two and nine times. The V call is TRBV7-9, the J call TRBJ2-5; 8 bases map to TRBD2. Germline loops: CDR1 SEHNR, CDR2 FQNEAQ (reference sequence). Trimming took 6 bases from V and 5 from J; bases not matched to a gene: 20. CDR3 size: 18 residues. Here the CDR3 DNA reads TGTGCCAGCAGACCCCGGTTAGCGGGATGGGCTTTGTATGAGACCCAGTACTTC. It yields the protein CASRPRLAGWALYETQYF.

This clonotype was detected many times. The rearrangement joins TRBV28 to TRBJ1-5; TRBD1 agrees at 7 bases. CDR1 is MDHEN, CDR2 SYDVKM, per germline. V dropped 7 bases and J dropped 3; count of bases not matched to a gene: 6. The length of the CDR3 is 14 residues. The CDR3 spells CASTWGQHNQPQHF. The CDR3 DNA sequence: TGTGCCAGCACTTGGGGACAGCACAATCAGCCCCAGCATTTT.

The J gene is TRBJ1-3, the V gene TRBV7-2; D possibly corresponds to TRBD1 (5 bases). CDR1 is SGHTA, CDR2 FQGNSA, per germline. This CDR3 region has 14 residues. V dropped 2 bases and J dropped 7 bases, with 12 bases sitting between them. The CDR3 coding sequence is TGTGCCAGCAGCTTACGGGACCCTTCCAACACCATATATTTT. Protein product: CASSLRDPSNTIYF.

This clonotype was picked up many times. This sequence joins TRBV7-8 and TRBJ2-7; 9 bases fit TRBD2. The V and J ends lost 1 base and 1 base, in that order; junction bases with no gene match: 5. From germline, CDR1 is SGHVS and CDR2 FQNEAQ. The CDR3 is 16 amino acids. The DNA of the CDR3 is TGTGCCAGCAGCTTAGTTAGCGGGAGAGGTTCCTACGAGCAGTACTTC. Residues: CASSLVSGRGSYEQYF. Using reference TRBV7-8 and TRBJ2-7 for the parts outside the CDR3, the full variable domain is GAGVSQSPRYKVAKRGQDVALRCDPISGHVSLFWYQQALGQGPEFLTYFQNEAQLDKSGLPSDRFFAERPEGSVSTLKIQRTQQEDSAVYLCASSLVSGRGSYEQYFGPGTRLTVT.

This clonotype has just a few counts. The J gene is TRBJ1-2, the V gene TRBV3-1, with D hard to call. Trimming pared 4 bases from V and 5 bases from J, leaving 20 bases between. This CDR3 has 16 amino acids. CDR1 LGHDT and CDR2 YNNKEL come from the germline V gene (reference sequence). As DNA, the CDR3 is TGTGCCAGCAGCCCCGCCTTGAGGCACGGCTCTTATGGCTACACCTTC. As protein: CASSPALRHGSYGYTF.

This sequence joins TRBV5-1 and TRBJ2-1, with 8 bases matching TRBD2. Germline V lookup: CDR1 SGHRS, CDR2 YFSETQ. CDR3 length: 16 residues. Trimming took 2 bases from V and 7 from J; bases not matched to a gene: 11. This CDR3 is CASSLGTRSSTNEQFF. The CDR3 DNA follows: TGCGCCAGCAGCTTAGGGACTAGATCGTCTACGAATGAGCAGTTCTTC. Full variable domain (rest looked up from reference TRBV5-1 and TRBJ2-1): KAGVTQTPRYLIKTRGQQVTLSCSPISGHRSVSWYQQTPGQGLQFLFEYFSETQRNKGNFPGRFSGRQFSNSRSEMNVSTLELGDSALYLCASSLGTRSSTNEQFFGPGTRLTVL.

Concerning this clonotype itself: Since a much larger clone is just one base distant, this may be a read error. The chain is built from TRBV28 and TRBJ1-1, with D possibly being TRBD1 (5 bases). CDR1 and CDR2 (germline): MDHEN, SYDVKM. With 9 bases removed from V and 0 bases from J, the gap between germline ends came to 23 bases. The CDR3 runs 17 residues. Written as DNA, the CDR3 is TGTGCCAGAAGTCCTTCTGGGGCAGGGAGGGTGAACACTGAAGCTTTCTTT. Its translation: CARSPSGAGRVNTEAFF.

As regards this clonotype: A read error is possible here, since a much larger clone lies one base away. The chain employs TRBV30 and TRBJ1-1, with a tentative D call TRBD1 (6 bases). Germline CDR1 GTSNPN, CDR2 SVGIG (reference sequence). Trimming took 1 base from V and 7 from J, leaving 13 bases between them. The CDR3 loop spans 13 amino acids. The CDR3 coding sequence is TGTGCCTGGAGTGGACAGGAGCCGGATGAAGCTTTCTTT. This encodes CAWSGQEPDEAFF.

The table lists this clonotype with many counts. This chain connects TRBV7-3 to TRBJ2-3; 12 bases fit TRBD1. Germline CDR1 and CDR2: SGHTA and FQGTGA. Germline trimming cut 1 base from V and 4 bases from J; bases unmatched to any gene: 6. CDR3 length: 17 amino acids. CDR3 amino acids: CASSLKGTGGGSDTQYF. CDR3 DNA: TGTGCCAGCAGCTTAAAGGGGACAGGGGGCGGTTCAGATACGCAGTATTTT.

This clonotype was detected ten times or more. The chain carries TRBV10-3 and TRBJ2-3; 9 bases match TRBD2. V lost 11 bases, J lost 1 base, and 4 bases stayed unmatched. The CDR3 spans 13 residues. Per the germline V gene, CDR1 is ENHRY and CDR2 is SYGVKD. As DNA, the CDR3 is TGTGCCGTCATAGCGGGGGGCACAGATACGCAGTATTTT. Its protein is CAVIAGGTDTQYF.

This clonotype was observed many times. It may be a read error: a sequence one base away is much more abundant. The CDR3 loop is CSAGVAGELSF. CDR3 in DNA: TGCAGTGCTGGGGTGGCCGGGGAGCTGTCTTTT. The V call is TRBV20-1, the J call TRBJ2-2, with D perhaps TRBD2 (5 bases). The V gene's germline CDR1 is DFQATT and CDR2 SNEGSKA (reference sequence). CDR3 length equals 11 residues.

This clonotype was counted ten times or more. The chain has TRBV7-3 and TRBJ2-2, with TRBD2 matching 8 bases. Germline CDR1 is SGHTA and CDR2 is FQGTGA. The CDR3 has 17 amino acids. J lost 4 bases, V lost 4 bases, and 11 bases had no gene match. The CDR3 DNA sequence: TGTGCCAGCAGCTCCAGGGGCGCGGGGGGCCTCACCGGGGAGCTGTTTTTT. This translates into CASSSRGAGGLTGELFF.

This clonotype was recorded at least ten times. V usage is TRBV20-1 and J usage is TRBJ1-5; TRBD1 aligns across 9 bases. Looked up from germline, CDR1 is DFQATT and CDR2 is SNEGSKA (reference sequence). The ends lost 2 bases at V and 0 bases at J; junction bases unmatched: 5. The CDR3 runs to 16 residues. In nucleotides, the CDR3 is TGCAGTGCTAGACCCCGACAGGGGGATAGCAATCAGCCCCAGCATTTT. It codes for CSARPRQGDSNQPQHF.

In its sample, this clonotype was seen a few times. The rearrangement uses TRBV20-1 and TRBJ1-6; TRBD1 aligns across 10 bases. This CDR3 region has 11 residues. Trimming cost V 5 bases and J 12 bases; bases outside gene matches: 1. In germline, CDR1 is DFQATT, CDR2 SNEGSKA (reference sequence). Here the CDR3 reads CSARTGGPLHF. The CDR3 DNA is TGCAGTGCTCGGACAGGGGGACCCCTCCACTTT.

This clonotype was observed at least ten times. The chain recombines TRBV7-8 with TRBJ2-3; no definite D call. This CDR3 has 14 amino acids. The ends were cut back, 8 bases at V and 2 bases at J, with 14 bases in the middle. Germline lookup yields CDR1 SGHVS and CDR2 FQNEAQ. The CDR3 sequence: CASAPSPFTDTQYF. CDR3 coding DNA: TGTGCCAGCGCCCCGAGCCCCTTCACAGATACGCAGTATTTT.